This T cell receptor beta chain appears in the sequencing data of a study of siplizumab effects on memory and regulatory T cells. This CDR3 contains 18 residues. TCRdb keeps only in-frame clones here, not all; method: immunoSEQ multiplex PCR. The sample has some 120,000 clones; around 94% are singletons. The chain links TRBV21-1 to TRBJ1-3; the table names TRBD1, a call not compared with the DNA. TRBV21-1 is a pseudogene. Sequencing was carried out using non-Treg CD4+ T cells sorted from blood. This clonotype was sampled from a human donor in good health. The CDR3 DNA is TGTGCCAGCAGCAGGGCACGAATACAGGGAGTCTCAGAAAACACCATATATTTT. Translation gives CASSRARIQGVSENTIYF.